One sample yielded the 19 T cell receptor beta chains listed below, sequenced in a study of blood T cell repertoires in COVID-19. Libraries were prepared by immunoSEQ multiplex PCR; TCRdb keeps only in-frame clonotypes and omits some of them. The sample includes 120,000 to 150,000 clones, 80% to 85% of them seen just once. The sequenced material came from PBMCs or T cells enriched from blood (not recorded which). These receptors all stem from a woman aged 45-65 years who had been exposed to COVID-19.

CDR3 nucleotides: TGTGCCATCAGAAGACAGATCGAAGAGACCCAGTACTTC. Amino acid sequence: CAIRRQIEETQYF. The V and J genes are TRBV10-3 and TRBJ2-5; perhaps TRBD1 as D (5 bases). Trimming left V 6 bases short and J 3 bases short, with 11 bases between. The CDR3 loop spans 13 amino acids. Germline V gives CDR1 ENHRY, CDR2 SYGVKD.

The chain uses TRBV12-3 or TRBV12-4 and TRBJ1-3; unclear D gene. This CDR3 has 13 residues. Trimming stripped 6 bases from V and 0 bases from J, with 6 bases between. The CDR3, as DNA: TGTGCCAGCAGGTATTACTCTGGAAACACCATATATTTT. It encodes CASRYYSGNTIYF.

V usage is TRBV18 and J usage is TRBJ2-7; tentative D call: TRBD2 (6 bases). The V and J ends lost 3 bases and 6 bases respectively, with 18 bases between them. Germline-derived CDR1 and CDR2 are KGHSH and LQKENI. CDR3 length equals 15 residues. The CDR3 reads CASSPITGVPREQYF. The DNA of the CDR3 is TGTGCCAGCTCACCTATAACGGGAGTACCGCGCGAGCAGTACTTC.

This clone appeared once. V gene TRBV6-4 combines with J gene TRBJ2-1; a possible D gene is TRBD2 (6 bases). This CDR3 has 16 amino acids. Trimming removed 0 bases from V and 4 bases from J, with 13 bases in between. CDR1 and CDR2 from the germline V gene are MRHNA and SNTAGT. The CDR3 here is CASSDSGLASYNEQFF. CDR3 in DNA: TGTGCCAGCAGTGACTCGGGTCTAGCGTCGTACAATGAGCAGTTCTTC.

The chain combines TRBV6-5 with TRBJ2-7; 12 bases are shared with TRBD2. This CDR3 region has 14 residues. Trimming cost V 5 bases and J 4 bases; bases outside gene matches: 3. Germline V lookup: CDR1 MNHEY, CDR2 SVGAGI. The CDR3 loop is CASSLLAGGYEQYF. DNA for the CDR3: TGTGCCAGCAGTCTTCTAGCGGGAGGGTACGAGCAGTACTTC.

The rearrangement links TRBV7-9 to TRBJ1-1, with 10 positions matching TRBD1. There are 16 residues in the CDR3. Looked up from germline, CDR1 is SEHNR and CDR2 is FQNEAQ (reference sequence). The ends lost 5 bases at V and 6 bases at J; junction bases unmatched: 12. The CDR3, as DNA: TGTGCCAGCAGCCCATCCGGGACAGGGGCAAAAGCTGAAGCTTTCTTT. Translated, it gives CASSPSGTGAKAEAFF.

The chain combines TRBV5-1 with TRBJ2-1; TRBD2 aligns across 13 bases. V lost 4 bases and J lost 7; bases outside the gene matches: 8. CDR3 size: 16 residues. CDR1 is SGHRS, CDR2 YFSETQ, per germline. For the CDR3, the DNA is TGCGCCAGCAGCCGCTCCGGGACTAGCGGGGTTAATGAGCAGTTCTTC. It translates to CASSRSGTSGVNEQFF.

The chain joins TRBV21-1 to TRBJ2-2; no check of the table's D call, TRBD2, against the DNA was made. TRBV21-1 is shown as a pseudogene. This CDR3 has 18 amino acids. CDR3 in DNA: TGTGCCAGCAGCACGGCAACCCTAGCGGGAGACTTCACCGGGGAGCTGTTTTTT. Protein: CASSTATLAGDFTGELFF.

The chain carries TRBV7-2 and TRBJ2-1; 9 bases map to TRBD2. This CDR3 is 16 amino acids long. Germline trimming cut 5 bases from V and 4 bases from J; bases unmatched to any gene: 9. Germline-derived CDR1 and CDR2 are SGHTA and FQGNSA. The CDR3 loop reads CASSPGVAGAYNEQFF. The CDR3 DNA sequence: TGTGCCAGCAGCCCCGGGGTAGCGGGGGCGTACAATGAGCAGTTCTTC.

The chain is built from TRBV3-1 (or the pseudogene TRBV3-2) and TRBJ2-2, with TRBD2 matching 13 bases. Germline V gene sequence: CDR1 LGHDT, CDR2 YNNKEL (reference sequence). The CDR3 loop spans 15 amino acids. Trimming at V came to 8 bases and at J to 1 base, leaving 1 base not matched to a gene. The CDR3: CASRLAGGNTGELFF. CDR3 in DNA: TGTGCCAGCCGACTAGCGGGAGGGAACACCGGGGAGCTGTTTTTT.

The V gene is TRBV6-1, the J gene TRBJ1-2; 7 bases map to TRBD1. CDR1 and CDR2 from the germline V gene are MNHNS and SASEGT. The CDR3 runs 15 residues. The J segment lost 8 bases and the V segment lost 2 bases, leaving 11 bases of the junction unmatched. In nucleotides, the CDR3 is TGTGCCAGCAGTGAATCCTGGTTAACAGGGGACGGCTACACCTTC. Translation: CASSESWLTGDGYTF.

The chain joins TRBV19 to TRBJ1-4; D uncertain. Germline V CDR1 and CDR2: LNHDA, SQIVND (reference sequence). Trimming cost V 4 bases and J 8 bases, with 14 bases left between them. The CDR3 has 14 amino acids. The DNA of the CDR3 is TGTGCCAGTAGTACTTCGGGTCTTGGCGAAAAACTGTTTTTT. Translated, it gives CASSTSGLGEKLFF.

This clone has only one observation. This CDR3 reads CASRTGGGTEAFF. CDR3 bases: TGTGCCAGCAGGACAGGGGGGGGCACTGAAGCTTTCTTT. V usage is TRBV6-5 and J usage is TRBJ1-1; 9 nucleotides match TRBD1. This CDR3 is 13 amino acids long. V shed 6 bases, J shed 4 bases, and the junction held 3 bases outside the gene matches. Germline V gene lookup returns CDR1 MNHEY and CDR2 SVGAGI.

This clone was picked up a small number of times. The chain employs TRBV12-3 or TRBV12-4 and TRBJ1-1; D gene uncertain. CDR3 length equals 12 residues. Trimming took off 3 bases at V and 11 bases at J, with 13 bases between the two ends. CDR3 in amino acids: CASSFEELRAFF. CDR3 coding DNA: TGTGCCAGCAGTTTCGAGGAGTTAAGGGCTTTCTTT.

This chain links TRBV5-4 with TRBJ2-7; 11 bases line up with TRBD2. This CDR3 has 15 residues. Germline-derived CDR1 and CDR2 are SGHNT and YYREEE (reference sequence). Unmatched junction bases numbered 7, after V lost 5 bases and J lost 3 bases. This CDR3 is CASSLTSGSLYEQYF. DNA of the CDR3: TGTGCCAGCAGTCTAACTAGCGGGAGCCTCTACGAGCAGTACTTC.

The CDR3 bases are TGCAGTGCTAGAGATAGGGGTGGCTACACCTTC. Its protein is CSARDRGGYTF. V is TRBV20-1 and J is TRBJ1-2, with D perhaps TRBD1 (5 bases). Germline V gives CDR1 DFQATT, CDR2 SNEGSKA (reference sequence). The CDR3 is 11 amino acids. V was cut by 0 bases and J by 7 bases, with 6 bases left in between.

This chain uses TRBV7-9 with TRBJ1-1; the D gene is possibly TRBD1 (6 bases). The germline V gene encodes CDR1 SEHNR and CDR2 FQNEAQ (reference sequence). This CDR3 has 14 residues. V was clipped by 5 bases and J by 5 bases, with 15 bases between them. In DNA, the CDR3 is TGTGCCAGCAGCCTAGGGGGGGTCCCGACTGAAGCTTTCTTT. Its protein product is CASSLGGVPTEAFF.

This clone came up a few times. This chain links TRBV5-1 with TRBJ1-2; 8 bases align to TRBD1. Unmatched junction bases numbered 6, after V lost 6 bases and J lost 5 bases. This CDR3 spans 13 amino acids. The germline CDR1 and CDR2 sequences are SGHRS and YFSETQ. DNA for the CDR3: TGCGCCAGCACCGGGACAGGACTATATGGCTACACCTTC. As protein: CASTGTGLYGYTF. Combining the CDR3 with reference TRBV5-1 and TRBJ1-2 gives the whole variable domain KAGVTQTPRYLIKTRGQQVTLSCSPISGHRSVSWYQQTPGQGLQFLFEYFSETQRNKGNFPGRFSGRQFSNSRSEMNVSTLELGDSALYLCASTGTGLYGYTFGSGTRLTVV.

This rearrangement joins TRBV18 to TRBJ1-2; D uncertain. There are 16 residues in the CDR3. V was trimmed by 1 base and J by 2 bases, leaving 14 bases between them. Looked up from germline, CDR1 is KGHSH and CDR2 is LQKENI. The CDR3 protein is CASSPLSGDFNYGYTF. The CDR3 bases are TGTGCCAGCTCACCACTTTCCGGGGATTTCAACTATGGCTACACCTTC.